This T cell receptor (beta chain) was captured in a study of T cell responses to AZD1222 COVID-19 vaccine. Here immunoSEQ multiplex PCR was the method, and the copy in TCRdb shows in-frame clones only, minus some. Of around 85,000 clones listed, 90% are singletons. The clonotype originates from an adult who received the AZD1222 COVID-19 vaccine. The sample here was peripheral blood, taken 28 days after the second AZD1222 dose.

The CDR3 region has the DNA TGCGCCAGCAGCCAATTACAGGGGAGCTCCTACGAGCAGTACTTC. This encodes CASSQLQGSSYEQYF. This chain connects TRBV4-3 to TRBJ2-7, with TRBD1 matching 7 bases. The CDR3 has 15 residues. Germline CDR1 reads LGHNA; CDR2 reads YSLEER. V dropped 2 bases and J dropped 0; count of bases not matched to a gene: 4.